This TCR beta chain stems from a study of T-cell memory formation after mild COVID-19. Study context: TCR clustering was largely donor specific.

Concerning this clonotype: Antigen unknown.

Whole-study findings and limits: Second-wave clones with a day 37 peak had unconfirmed SARS-CoV-2 specificity. Some responding clones appeared in pre-infection memory, suggesting cross-reactive memory joined.

The TCR alpha and TCR beta cDNA libraries, bearing sample barcodes and UMIs, were generated by 5'RACE using constant-segment primers. A single record per CDR3 protein comes from TCRdb applying MiXCR to the 5' RACE reads. The table lists 580,000 or so distinct CDR3 sequences, about 18% of them singletons. Trimming removed 5 bases from V and 7 bases from J; junction bases left unmatched: 7. Germline-derived CDR1 and CDR2 are SGHRS and YFSETQ. The CDR3 covers 14 residues. The chain recombines TRBV5-1 with TRBJ2-7, with 12 bases fitting TRBD1. The sample was PBMCs or a T cell subset sorted from them (not recorded which). The clonotype comes from an adult woman who had mild COVID-19 (a few samples of this study predate the infection). Cell type and time point are not known. CDR3 in amino acids: CASSTGTGGGEQYF. The CDR3, as DNA: TGCGCCAGCAGTACCGGGACAGGGGGCGGGGAGCAGTACTTC.